The T cell receptor (beta chain) described here comes from a study of blood T cell repertoires in COVID-19. CDR3 length equals 14 residues. Germline V gene sequence: CDR1 SNHLY, CDR2 FYNNEI. Between the trimmed V and J ends, which lost 2 bases and 1 base, there was a span of 8 bases. Comment on this clone: At the DNA level, this CDR3 is encoded by other sequences in the same sample as well.

Generated by immunoSEQ multiplex PCR, the TCRdb table keeps only in-frame clones and is missing some. Of about 250,000 clones listed, roughly 84% are singletons. This clonotype was sampled from a woman in her thirties or forties who had recovered from COVID-19. The J gene is TRBJ1-1, the V gene TRBV2; D might be TRBD1 (6 bases). Input material: peripheral blood. The CDR3 DNA follows: TGTGCCAGCAGTGAACAGGGGCAGAACACTGAAGCTTTCTTT. Its protein is CASSEQGQNTEAFF.